The T cell receptor beta chain described here comes from a study of T cells after yellow fever vaccination. The germline gives CDR1 SGHKS, CDR2 YYEKEE (reference sequence). CDR3 length: 15 amino acids. The V end was cut by 2 bases, the J end by 0 bases, with 10 bases between. Study-level points and caveats: Researchers noted that a small share of clonotypes showed up in both CD4 and CD8 compartments. Repertoires obtained by FACS sorting could include abundant clonotypes that entered as contaminants from the bulk population.

The table lists this clonotype with a few counts. What it recognizes is unknown. They built TCR cDNA with 5'RACE template switching, a step that put in a universal primer site and UMIs. In TCRdb, the 5' RACE reads were re-called with MiXCR into one record per CDR3 protein. Here the sample spans about 260,000 distinct CDR3 sequences, roughly 5% being singletons. V and J are TRBV5-5 and TRBJ2-3, with D perhaps TRBD1 (6 bases). The origin of this receptor is a man aged 18 to 35 who received the YFV17D yellow fever vaccine. Sequencing was performed on CD4+ T cells sorted from PBMCs, taken on the day of the yellow fever booster vaccination. The DNA of the CDR3 is TGTGCCAGCAGCTTACAGGGACACAGCACAGATACGCAGTATTTT. It codes for CASSLQGHSTDTQYF.